The 21 T cell receptor beta chains in this list originate from one sample, sequenced in a study of vaccination effects on CD4 cells after COVID-19. On roughly day 10 of culture, CD4+ T cells were separated out. No antigen has been identified for these receptors. Method: immunoSEQ multiplex PCR; TCRdb's copy keeps in-frame clones and lacks some. The sample has under 50,000 clones, roughly four fifths seen once. The material sequenced was CD4+ T cells from PBMCs cultured without peptide, taken before COVID-19 vaccination. The source is a human donor who had a prior SARS-CoV-2 infection.

The chain is built from TRBV29-1 and TRBJ2-3; TRBD2 matches at 9 bases. The CDR3 runs 19 residues. Trimming took 5 bases from V and 1 from J; bases not matched to a gene: 19. Germline assignment: CDR1 SQVTM and CDR2 ANQGSEA. The CDR3 loop is CSVTRDRRLAGTRTDTQYF. The CDR3 DNA follows: TGCAGCGTTACCCGGGACAGAAGGCTAGCGGGAACCCGCACAGATACGCAGTATTTT.

The J gene is TRBJ2-3, the V gene TRBV12-3 or TRBV12-4; D call uncertain. The CDR3 totals 11 residues. Trimming left V 4 bases short and J 9 bases short, with 8 bases between. CDR3 bases: TGTGCCAGCAGTTCGATGGCGACGCAGTATTTT. Translated, it gives CASSSMATQYF.

This clone was seen only a few times. The chain combines TRBV19 with TRBJ1-2, with D maybe TRBD1 (5 bases). CDR1 LNHDA and CDR2 SQIVND come from the germline V gene (reference sequence). V lost 10 bases, J lost 5 bases, and 20 bases lay in between. The CDR3 has 14 residues. In nucleotides, the CDR3 is TGTGCCACTACGGGGGAGGGCTCCGGGTATGGCTACACCTTC. It encodes CATTGEGSGYGYTF.

As to this clone: A junction boundary mismatches the germline segment, possibly from a read error. The chain employs TRBV6-5 and TRBJ1-6, with unresolved D. The CDR3 runs to 12 residues. The germline V gene encodes CDR1 MNHEY and CDR2 SVGAGI. CDR3 amino acids: CASSDSVAPLHF. The CDR3 DNA is TGTGCCAGCAGTGACTCGGTTGCACCCCTCCACTTT.

V and J are TRBV14 and TRBJ2-3; no firm D call. Trimming removed 1 base from V and 9 bases from J, with 11 bases in between. Germline CDR1 is SGHDN and CDR2 is FVKESK. The CDR3 extends over 13 amino acids. In DNA form, the CDR3 reads TGTGCCAGCAGCCAAGGATTACAGTTGACGCAGTATTTT. It is translated as CASSQGLQLTQYF. Full variable domain (remainder filled in from reference TRBV14 and TRBJ2-3): EAGVTQFPSHSVIEKGQTVTLRCDPISGHDNLYWYRRVMGKEIKFLLHFVKESKQDESGMPNNRFLAERTGGTYSTLKVQPAELEDSGVYFCASSQGLQLTQYFGPGTRLTVL.

V usage is TRBV24-1 and J usage is TRBJ2-3; TRBD1 matches at 7 bases. Germline assignment: CDR1 KGHDR and CDR2 SFDVKD. The ends lost 4 bases at V and 0 bases at J; junction bases unmatched: 6. This CDR3 is built from 16 residues. DNA of the CDR3: TGTGCCACCAGTGACCCATACAGGGGTAGCACAGATACGCAGTATTTT. Protein: CATSDPYRGSTDTQYF.

The sample holds a few counts of this clone. The V and J genes are TRBV5-5 and TRBJ1-4; D gene ambiguous. This CDR3 region has 13 residues. Trimming removed 3 bases at V and 2 bases at J, with 5 bases between. Germline assignment: CDR1 SGHKS and CDR2 YYEKEE (reference sequence). CDR3 amino acids: CASSSGTNEKLFF. The CDR3 DNA sequence: TGTGCCAGCAGCTCCGGGACTAATGAAAAACTGTTTTTT.

The chain recombines TRBV5-6 with TRBJ2-5; D perhaps matches TRBD1 (6 bases). Germline CDR1 SGHDT, CDR2 YYEEEE. Trimming cost V 2 bases and J 1 base, with 9 bases left between them. The CDR3 consists of 14 residues. CDR3 sequence (DNA): TGTGCCAGCAGCTTCAGGGGCATCCAAGAGACCCAGTACTTC. It codes for CASSFRGIQETQYF.

The J gene is TRBJ1-1, the V gene TRBV10-3; D is unclear. Trimming shortened V by 3 bases and J by 1 base, and 6 bases separated the two germline ends. Looked up from germline, CDR1 is ENHRY and CDR2 is SYGVKD. The CDR3 runs 13 residues. Here the CDR3 DNA reads TGTGCCATCAGTGACTTAGGGAACACTGAAGCTTTCTTT. Protein sequence: CAISDLGNTEAFF.

The chain joins TRBV11-1 to TRBJ2-1; either TRBD1 or TRBD2 may supply D (5 bases each). Germline V gene data show CDR1 as SGHAT and CDR2 as FQDESV (reference sequence). The V end lost 8 bases, the J end lost 5 bases, and 16 bases lay between the germline ends. The CDR3 contains 14 residues. CDR3 bases: TGTGCCAGCGGGGGATGGCGAGGGGACAATGAGCAGTTCTTC. Its protein product is CASGGWRGDNEQFF.

The genes are TRBV18 and TRBJ2-1; TRBD2 matches 8 bases. The germline V gene encodes CDR1 KGHSH and CDR2 LQKENI. V gave up 3 bases and J gave up 9 bases; unmatched junction bases: 13. This CDR3 comprises 16 residues. DNA of the CDR3: TGTGCCAGCTCACCCCCCCAGGTAGCGGGAAAGATTGAGCAGTTCTTC. Amino acids: CASSPPQVAGKIEQFF.

In this sample, this clone turned up a few times. CDR3 protein: CASRSGWGASYNEQFF. CDR3 in DNA: TGTGCCAGCAGGAGTGGATGGGGGGCTTCCTACAATGAGCAGTTCTTC. The chain recombines TRBV5-4 with TRBJ2-1; D may correspond to TRBD1 or TRBD2 (6 bases each). The ends were cut back, 5 bases at V and 1 base at J, with 16 bases in the middle. CDR3 length: 16 amino acids. Germline V gene lookup returns CDR1 SGHNT and CDR2 YYREEE (reference sequence).

The genes are TRBV7-3 and TRBJ1-2; possibly TRBD1 for D (6 bases). The CDR3 spans 16 residues. With 0 bases removed from V and 4 bases from J, the gap between germline ends came to 15 bases. Germline CDR1 and CDR2: SGHTA and FQGTGA. As DNA, the CDR3 is TGTGCCAGCAGCTTAACGGGTTCCCAAGGGGGCTATGGCTACACCTTC. It encodes CASSLTGSQGGYGYTF.

The chain links TRBV5-1 to TRBJ2-7; TRBD1 matches at 8 bases. Germline V CDR1 and CDR2: SGHRS, YFSETQ. The length of the CDR3 is 16 residues. Trimming cost V 2 bases and J 7 bases; bases outside gene matches: 14. The CDR3 sequence: CASSLRVQGAEGEQYF. CDR3 nucleotide sequence: TGCGCCAGCAGCTTAAGGGTCCAGGGGGCTGAAGGGGAGCAGTACTTC.

This clone was found once. This rearrangement joins TRBV7-9 to TRBJ1-2; 7 nucleotides match TRBD1. Germline CDR1 SEHNR, CDR2 FQNEAQ (reference sequence). V lost 6 bases to trimming and J lost 3 bases; unmatched junction nucleotides: 4. CDR3 size: 13 residues. CDR3 loop: CASRTTGDYGYTF. The CDR3 nucleotides are TGTGCCAGCAGGACTACAGGGGACTATGGCTACACCTTC.

This clone has only one observation. This chain uses TRBV15 with TRBJ2-3; 7 bases fit TRBD2. The V gene's germline CDR1 is LNHNV and CDR2 YYDKDF (reference sequence). J lost 4 bases, V lost 0 bases, and 10 bases had no gene match. CDR3 length: 17 amino acids. CDR3 loop: CATSRDAAGTKADTQYF. CDR3 sequence (DNA): TGTGCCACCAGCAGAGATGCTGCCGGGACTAAGGCAGATACGCAGTATTTT. Using reference TRBV15 and TRBJ2-3 for the parts outside the CDR3, the full variable domain is DAMVIQNPRYQVTQFGKPVTLSCSQTLNHNVMYWYQQKSSQAPKLLFHYYDKDFNNEADTPDNFQSRRPNTSFCFLDIRSPGLGDTAMYLCATSRDAAGTKADTQYFGPGTRLTVL.

This clone was seen only a few times. The chain combines TRBV6-5 with TRBJ2-7; 10 bases match TRBD1. The length of the CDR3 is 14 residues. Trimming cost V 6 bases and J 4 bases; bases outside gene matches: 6. Germline CDR1 and CDR2: MNHEY and SVGAGI. Written as DNA, the CDR3 is TGTGCCAGCAGGAGACAGGGGGCAACTTACGAGCAGTACTTC. Amino acids: CASRRQGATYEQYF.

This chain's CDR3 is CATSDPSGRGDTQYF. Written as DNA, the CDR3 is TGTGCCACCAGTGATCCTAGCGGGAGGGGCGATACGCAGTATTTT. The chain combines TRBV24-1 with TRBJ2-3; TRBD2 matches at 12 bases. V was clipped by 3 bases and J by 6 bases; unmatched bases: 3. This CDR3 is 15 amino acids long. CDR1 and CDR2 from the germline V gene are KGHDR and SFDVKD.

The chain joins TRBV19 to TRBJ2-1; the D gene could be TRBD1 or TRBD2 (5 bases each). V lost 9 bases, J lost 10 bases, and 16 bases lay in between. Germline V gene lookup returns CDR1 LNHDA and CDR2 SQIVND (reference sequence). The CDR3 totals 12 residues. CDR3 nucleotides: TGTGCCAGCCGGGACGCTTCGGGGGAGCAGTTCTTC. Its translation: CASRDASGEQFF.

This clone came up a few times. This rearrangement joins TRBV7-8 to TRBJ1-2; 9 bases line up with TRBD1. Germline V lookup: CDR1 SGHVS, CDR2 FQNEAQ. The CDR3 consists of 15 residues. Trimming removed 5 bases from V and 2 bases from J; junction bases left unmatched: 6. The CDR3 loop is CASSPTGQGNYGYTF. CDR3 DNA: TGTGCCAGCAGCCCCACCGGACAGGGGAACTATGGCTACACCTTC. The complete variable domain, with remaining parts taken from reference TRBV7-8 and TRBJ1-2, reads GAGVSQSPRYKVAKRGQDVALRCDPISGHVSLFWYQQALGQGPEFLTYFQNEAQLDKSGLPSDRFFAERPEGSVSTLKIQRTQQEDSAVYLCASSPTGQGNYGYTFGSGTRLTVV.

V usage is TRBV10-3 and J usage is TRBJ2-1; no clear D gene. The CDR3 covers 16 residues. Germline CDR1 and CDR2: ENHRY and SYGVKD. Trimming removed 0 bases at V and 7 bases at J, with 16 bases between. CDR3 loop: CAISESRGHGSNEQFF. Written as DNA, the CDR3 is TGTGCCATCAGTGAGTCCAGAGGCCACGGGTCGAATGAGCAGTTCTTC.